Each of the 25 T cell receptor beta chains below was sequenced from the same sample in a study of cytomegalovirus exposure and HLA in healthy donors. Generated by immunoSEQ multiplex PCR, the TCRdb table keeps only in-frame clones and is missing some. The sample carries about 73,000 clones, 85% to 95% recorded once. Material for sequencing was PBMCs. These receptors all stem from a man between 18 and 29 years old in good health and CMV-seronegative.

The chain carries TRBV19 and TRBJ1-1; no firm D call. Trimming took off 10 bases at V and 5 bases at J, with 17 bases between the two ends. There are 13 residues in the CDR3. CDR1 and CDR2 (germline): LNHDA, SQIVND (reference sequence). CDR3 nucleotides: TGTGCCACTTCCTCCGGGGTTTCAACTGAAGCTTTCTTT. It yields the protein CATSSGVSTEAFF.

This chain links TRBV4-1 with TRBJ2-5, with 9 bases aligning to TRBD1. Germline CDR1 is MGHRA and CDR2 is YSYEKL. After removal of 5 bases from V and 0 bases from J, the junction contained 13 bases not matched to a gene. CDR3 length: 18 residues. CDR3 region: CASSSPTGGVGDQETQYF. DNA for the CDR3: TGCGCCAGCAGCTCCCCGACAGGGGGAGTAGGCGACCAAGAGACCCAGTACTTC.

The rearrangement links TRBV5-4 to TRBJ2-3, with a tentative D call TRBD2 (6 bases). This CDR3 has 17 amino acids. V was cut by 5 bases and J by 0 bases, with 19 bases left in between. Germline values: CDR1 SGHNT, CDR2 YYREEE (reference sequence). CDR3: CASSSGGAGTSTDTQYF. The CDR3, as DNA: TGTGCCAGCAGTTCCGGAGGTGCGGGGACTAGCACAGATACGCAGTATTTT. The full variable domain, completed using reference TRBV5-4 and TRBJ2-3, is ETGVTQSPTHLIKTRGQQVTLRCSSQSGHNTVSWYQQALGQGPQFIFQYYREEENGRGNFPPRFSGLQFPNYSSELNVNALELDDSALYLCASSSGGAGTSTDTQYFGPGTRLTVL.

The chain uses TRBV11-1 and TRBJ2-1, with D possibly matching TRBD2 (6 bases). Germline loops: CDR1 SGHAT, CDR2 FQDESV (reference sequence). The CDR3 extends over 15 amino acids. V was cut by 1 base and J by 6 bases, with 13 bases left in between. The CDR3 region is CASSLVRDWINEQFF. The CDR3 coding sequence is TGTGCCAGCAGCTTAGTCCGGGACTGGATCAATGAGCAGTTCTTC.

V gene TRBV9 combines with J gene TRBJ1-4; 7 bases match TRBD1. The length of the CDR3 is 14 residues. Germline V gives CDR1 SGDLS, CDR2 YYNGEE. V shed 2 bases, J shed 4 bases, and the junction held 2 bases outside the gene matches. CDR3 in amino acids: CASSVPGGNEKLFF. In DNA form, the CDR3 reads TGTGCCAGCAGCGTCCCAGGGGGTAATGAAAAACTGTTTTTT.

The chain combines TRBV19 with TRBJ2-6; 8 bases map to TRBD1. This CDR3 comprises 19 residues. Germline assignment: CDR1 LNHDA and CDR2 SQIVND (reference sequence). V shed 5 bases and J 0 bases; nucleotides not matched to a gene: 12. The CDR3 DNA follows: TGTGCCAGTAGTCCCCGGCTTGGACAGGGCGCCTCTGGGGCCAACGTCCTGACTTTC. Translating gives CASSPRLGQGASGANVLTF. Full variable domain (rest looked up from reference TRBV19 and TRBJ2-6): DGGITQSPKYLFRKEGQNVTLSCEQNLNHDAMYWYRQDPGQGLRLIYYSQIVNDFQKGDIAEGYSVSREKKESFPLTVTSAQKNPTAFYLCASSPRLGQGASGANVLTFGAGSRLTVL.

The CDR3 is CATEKKGAYEQYF. The CDR3 nucleotides are TGTGCCACCGAGAAGAAAGGGGCCTACGAGCAGTACTTC. The chain couples TRBV25-1 to TRBJ2-7, with D possibly matching TRBD1 (5 bases). Germline CDR1 reads MGHDK; CDR2 reads SYGVNS. V lost 10 bases, J lost 2 bases, and 15 bases lay in between. This CDR3 region has 13 residues.

The chain is built from TRBV4-1 and TRBJ1-5; D remains ambiguous. CDR3 length: 12 amino acids. Germline CDR1 and CDR2: MGHRA and YSYEKL. V lost 1 base and J 6 bases, leaving 4 bases between the germline ends. The DNA for the CDR3 is TGCGCCAGCAGCCAAGGTCGTCAGCCCCAGCATTTT. Residues: CASSQGRQPQHF.

J is TRBJ1-2 and V is TRBV29-1; TRBD1 agrees at 8 bases. Losses at the gene ends were 4 bases for V and 6 bases for J; bases not matched to a gene: 13. The CDR3 spans 15 residues. Per germline, CDR1 SQVTM and CDR2 ANQGSEA. The CDR3 region is CSVGEPGTGSNGYTF. In DNA form, the CDR3 reads TGCAGCGTTGGAGAACCCGGGACAGGATCGAATGGCTACACCTTC.

The chain carries TRBV5-1 and TRBJ1-2; D might be TRBD1 (6 bases). Germline CDR1 reads SGHRS; CDR2 reads YFSETQ. V lost 4 bases, J lost 5 bases, and 21 bases lay in between. The CDR3 has 16 amino acids. CDR3 loop: CASSRDTSDRSYGYTF. DNA of the CDR3: TGCGCCAGCAGCCGTGACACCTCGGACAGATCATATGGCTACACCTTC.

The chain combines TRBV10-3 with TRBJ1-2, with D uncertain. Trimming shortened V by 2 bases and J by 5 bases, and 9 bases separated the two germline ends. From germline, CDR1 is ENHRY and CDR2 SYGVKD. The CDR3 extends over 13 amino acids. CDR3 residues: CAISENRSYGYTF. The CDR3 nucleotides read TGTGCCATCAGTGAGAACCGGTCGTATGGCTACACCTTC.

The chain carries TRBV14 and TRBJ1-2; D is perhaps TRBD1 (6 bases). This CDR3 has 16 residues. V lost 4 bases and J lost 6, with 21 bases in between. Germline lookup yields CDR1 SGHDN and CDR2 FVKESK. CDR3 amino acids: CASSRASSGGGHGYTF. Here the CDR3 DNA reads TGTGCCAGCAGCCGAGCTTCGAGTGGGGGGGGCCATGGCTACACCTTC.

This chain joins TRBV6-1 and TRBJ2-7; D is uncertain. The germline V gene encodes CDR1 MNHNS and CDR2 SASEGT. The CDR3 is made up of 12 amino acids. Trimming stripped 4 bases from V and 2 bases from J, with 6 bases between. CDR3 protein: CASSATTYEQYF. The CDR3 DNA follows: TGTGCCAGCAGTGCTACCACCTACGAGCAGTACTTC.

The chain joins TRBV28 to TRBJ1-2; tentatively, D is TRBD1 (6 bases). This CDR3 has 18 amino acids. V gave up 6 bases and J gave up 0 bases, with 23 bases separating them. CDR1 and CDR2 from the germline V gene are MDHEN and SYDVKM. CDR3 DNA sequence: TGTGCCAGCAGCCCTATCTGGGGGCAGCGCGTCGCTAACTATGGCTACACCTTC. Translated: CASSPIWGQRVANYGYTF.

The chain is built from TRBV19 and TRBJ2-2; the match to TRBD1 covers 7 bases. Germline CDR1 is LNHDA and CDR2 is SQIVND (reference sequence). This CDR3 has 15 amino acids. The V segment lost 1 base and the J segment 4 bases; nucleotides outside the gene matches: 3. CDR3 amino acids: CASSIGQGTTGELFF. The CDR3 coding sequence is TGTGCCAGTAGTATAGGACAGGGAACCACCGGGGAGCTGTTTTTT. Looking up the rest from reference TRBV19 and TRBJ2-2 gives the full variable domain: DGGITQSPKYLFRKEGQNVTLSCEQNLNHDAMYWYRQDPGQGLRLIYYSQIVNDFQKGDIAEGYSVSREKKESFPLTVTSAQKNPTAFYLCASSIGQGTTGELFFGEGSRLTVL.

This sequence joins TRBV27 and TRBJ2-7, with no clear D. The CDR3 loop spans 14 amino acids. The V end lost 2 bases, the J end lost 3 bases, and 11 bases lay between the germline ends. CDR1 is MNHEY and CDR2 is SMNVEV in the germline V gene (reference sequence). This CDR3 is CASSLSAASYEQYF. As DNA, the CDR3 is TGTGCCAGCAGTTTAAGTGCGGCCAGCTACGAGCAGTACTTC.

The chain joins TRBV10-3 to TRBJ2-5, with 15 bases aligning to TRBD2. CDR1 is ENHRY, CDR2 SYGVKD, per germline. This CDR3 contains 19 residues. V trimming: 6 bases; J trimming: 0 bases; junction bases outside the gene matches: 11. CDR3 nucleotide sequence: TGTGCCATCAGCCCTATAGGACTAGCGGGGGGGGCGTACCAAGAGACCCAGTACTTC. This translates into CAISPIGLAGGAYQETQYF.

The chain employs TRBV4-3 and TRBJ2-1; the D gene is possibly TRBD2 (6 bases). The germline V and J ends were trimmed by 3 bases and 2 bases, with 11 bases remaining between them. The CDR3 runs 15 residues. Germline V CDR1 and CDR2: LGHNA, YSLEER. The CDR3 DNA reads as TGCGCCAGCAGCCACGCCGGGACTGCCTACAATGAGCAGTTCTTC. Protein: CASSHAGTAYNEQFF.

The chain joins TRBV5-1 to TRBJ2-1; tentatively, D is TRBD1 (5 bases). Between the trimmed V and J ends, which lost 4 bases and 8 bases, there was a span of 22 bases. Germline loops: CDR1 SGHRS, CDR2 YFSETQ. This CDR3 contains 16 residues. CDR3 bases: TGCGCCAGCAGCAACCCAGAAGGGGCGCCGGATCATGAGCAGTTCTTC. It specifies CASSNPEGAPDHEQFF. Filled out from reference TRBV5-1 and TRBJ2-1, the complete variable domain reads KAGVTQTPRYLIKTRGQQVTLSCSPISGHRSVSWYQQTPGQGLQFLFEYFSETQRNKGNFPGRFSGRQFSNSRSEMNVSTLELGDSALYLCASSNPEGAPDHEQFFGPGTRLTVL.

The chain couples TRBV5-4 to TRBJ1-2, with D uncertain. The CDR3 contains 12 residues. V lost 0 bases, J lost 6 bases, and 6 bases lay in between. The germline CDR1 and CDR2 sequences are SGHNT and YYREEE (reference sequence). Here the CDR3 reads CASSLVADGYTF. The CDR3, as DNA: TGTGCCAGCAGCTTGGTGGCTGATGGCTACACCTTC.

V gene TRBV5-4 combines with J gene TRBJ1-1, with TRBD1 matching 7 bases. The CDR3 length is 13 residues. The junction had 6 bases not matched to a gene; V was cut back by 4 bases and J by 6 bases. Germline CDR1 is SGHNT and CDR2 is YYREEE (reference sequence). The CDR3 reads CASSQRDSSEAFF. The CDR3 coding sequence is TGTGCCAGCAGCCAACGGGACAGCTCTGAAGCTTTCTTT. Drawing the rest from reference TRBV5-4 and TRBJ1-1, the complete variable domain is ETGVTQSPTHLIKTRGQQVTLRCSSQSGHNTVSWYQQALGQGPQFIFQYYREEENGRGNFPPRFSGLQFPNYSSELNVNALELDDSALYLCASSQRDSSEAFFGQGTRLTVV.

The V call is TRBV7-6, the J call TRBJ2-3; D gene uncertain. V was shortened by 5 bases and J by 7 bases, with 10 bases between the two germline ends. Germline V CDR1 and CDR2: SGHVS, FNYEAQ. This CDR3 is built from 12 residues. The CDR3 protein is CASSGSLNTQYF. Here the CDR3 DNA reads TGTGCCAGCAGCGGCTCGTTGAATACGCAGTATTTT.

The rearrangement uses TRBV7-8 and TRBJ1-3, with 12 bases matching TRBD1. V shed 0 bases, J shed 7 bases, and the junction held 13 bases outside the gene matches. The germline CDR1 and CDR2 sequences are SGHVS and FQNEAQ. The CDR3 has 19 amino acids. The CDR3 reads CASSLAVGDRGLQANTIYF. The CDR3 coding sequence is TGTGCCAGCAGCTTAGCCGTAGGGGACAGGGGGCTTCAGGCGAACACCATATATTTT.

This chain uses TRBV29-1 with TRBJ1-4, with a weak D call TRBD1 (5 bases). Germline V gene lookup returns CDR1 SQVTM and CDR2 ANQGSEA. The length of the CDR3 is 11 residues. V was shortened by 4 bases and J by 7 bases, with 7 bases between the two germline ends. This CDR3 is CSVVRGEKLFF. The CDR3 bases are TGCAGCGTTGTAAGGGGTGAAAAACTGTTTTTT. Full variable domain (missing parts from reference TRBV29-1 and TRBJ1-4): SAVISQKPSRDICQRGTSLTIQCQVDSQVTMMFWYRQQPGQSLTLIATANQGSEATYESGFVIDKFPISRPNLTFSTLTVSNMSPEDSSIYLCSVVRGEKLFFGSGTQLSVL.

J is TRBJ2-3 and V is TRBV5-4; D may be TRBD1 (5 bases). CDR1 SGHNT and CDR2 YYREEE come from the germline V gene (reference sequence). This CDR3 is 12 amino acids long. V was trimmed by 3 bases and J by 5 bases, leaving 7 bases between them. The CDR3 nucleotides are TGTGCCAGCAGCTCCAGGGAAGATACGCAGTATTTT. It yields the protein CASSSREDTQYF.